These 26 T cell receptor beta chains originate from one sample sequenced in a study of blood T cells in healthy people across ages (dated by TCRdb to the mid-2010s). Library preparation used 5' RACE. The reads were generated on an Illumina HiSeq 2500. The second PCR ran for about 6 to 11 cycles and used a J-beta primer mix along with a sample-barcoded 5' primer. Using fastp trimming at Q25 and MiXCR clonotype assembly, TCRdb reanalyzed the public sequencing data and kept in-frame beta chains. Each CDR3 protein appears once, grouped with its most common genes and DNA. The sample table lists some 900,000 distinct CDR3 sequences, roughly 26% of them with a count of one. The biggest ten clones account for 15% to 20% of the sample. The sequenced material came from blood. Receptors were obtained from a woman aged 80 or older in good health.

The chain combines TRBV18 with TRBJ1-1; weak D call: TRBD1 (6 bases). Germline V gives CDR1 KGHSH, CDR2 LQKENI. The CDR3 is 13 amino acids. The V gene lost 8 bases and the J gene lost 5 bases, with 15 bases spanning the gap. The CDR3 sequence is CASRTGLETEAFF. The CDR3 DNA reads as TGTGCCAGCCGTACAGGGTTAGAGACTGAAGCTTTCTTT.

This chain connects TRBV7-2 to TRBJ1-1; no clear D. Trimming stripped 5 bases from V and 1 base from J, with 11 bases between. This CDR3 has 14 amino acids. Germline lookup yields CDR1 SGHTA and CDR2 FQGNSA. The CDR3 coding sequence is TGTGCCAGCAGCCGGCCAGCCCCGAACACTGAAGCTTTCTTT. It yields the protein CASSRPAPNTEAFF.

The sample holds a few counts of this clonotype. A much more abundant neighbour one base away suggests this may be a read error. The J gene is TRBJ2-7, the V gene TRBV2; tentatively, D is TRBD2 (5 bases). V was trimmed by 4 bases and J by 7 bases, leaving 11 bases between them. Germline CDR1 is SNHLY and CDR2 is FYNNEI. The CDR3 loop spans 12 amino acids. The CDR3: CASSGDYNEQYF. CDR3 DNA: TGTGCCAGCAGTGGAGACTACAATGAGCAGTACTTC.

The chain couples TRBV25-1 to TRBJ1-4, with 7 bases identical to TRBD1. Germline V CDR1 and CDR2: MGHDK, SYGVNS. V shed 4 bases and J 8 bases; nucleotides not matched to a gene: 10. CDR3 length: 15 residues. The CDR3, as DNA: TGTGCCAGCAGTGGCCGGGGCAGGGGGGCCGAAAAACTGTTTTTT. This encodes CASSGRGRGAEKLFF.

This chain joins TRBV9 and TRBJ2-1; D possibly uses TRBD1 or TRBD2 (5 bases each). CDR1 SGDLS and CDR2 YYNGEE come from the germline V gene. The length of the CDR3 is 14 residues. The germline V and J ends were trimmed by 6 bases and 7 bases, with 17 bases remaining between them. The CDR3 protein is CASTLWDGGNEQFF. Here the CDR3 DNA reads TGTGCCAGCACCCTGTGGGATGGGGGAAATGAGCAGTTCTTC.

The V and J genes are TRBV20-1 and TRBJ2-1; possibly TRBD1 for D (5 bases). The length of the CDR3 is 15 residues. Germline V lookup: CDR1 DFQATT, CDR2 SNEGSKA (reference sequence). V was pared by 2 bases and J by 4 bases, with 15 bases between. CDR3 protein: CSARRSGQIYNEQFF. Here the CDR3 DNA reads TGCAGTGCTAGAAGGTCCGGACAAATATACAATGAGCAGTTCTTC.

This clonotype was observed many times. The chain employs TRBV20-1 and TRBJ2-3, with D possibly matching TRBD1 (6 bases). This CDR3 is 15 amino acids long. The germline V and J ends were trimmed by 6 bases and 8 bases, with 24 bases remaining between them. CDR1 and CDR2 (germline): DFQATT, SNEGSKA (reference sequence). CDR3 bases: TGCAGTGCAAGCCCAGGCTCCCTCCAAGGGGGTACGCAGTATTTT. Encoded protein: CSASPGSLQGGTQYF.

Worth noting for this clonotype: A much larger clone lies one base from this, so it may be a read error. J is TRBJ1-2 and V is TRBV7-9; D is ambiguous. The CDR3 totals 12 residues. Trimming shortened V by 5 bases and J by 10 bases, and 14 bases separated the two germline ends. Germline V gives CDR1 SEHNR, CDR2 FQNEAQ (reference sequence). The CDR3 region is CASSPTGFDYTF. CDR3 coding DNA: TGTGCCAGCAGCCCGACGGGCTTTGACTACACCTTC.

In this sample, this clonotype turned up many times. The V and J genes are TRBV6-5 and TRBJ2-3; 8 bases map to TRBD2. Unmatched junction bases numbered 11, after V lost 3 bases and J lost 3 bases. Germline V gives CDR1 MNHEY, CDR2 SVGAGI. The CDR3 runs 17 residues. CDR3 sequence: CASSYAPHPGGTDTQYF. For the CDR3, the DNA is TGTGCCAGCAGTTATGCCCCCCACCCGGGGGGGACAGATACGCAGTATTTT.

Ten or more counts support this clonotype. The V and J genes are TRBV12-3 or TRBV12-4 and TRBJ2-1, with D unresolved. Trimming took 1 base from V and 4 from J, leaving 8 bases between them. The CDR3 length is 14 residues. The chain's CDR3 is CASSLVGPYNEQFF. The CDR3 DNA follows: TGTGCCAGCAGTTTAGTTGGGCCTTACAATGAGCAGTTCTTC.

This chain links TRBV12-3 or TRBV12-4 with TRBJ2-7; 8 bases are a match to TRBD2. CDR3 size: 15 residues. J lost 0 bases, V lost 6 bases, and 7 bases had no gene match. This CDR3 reads CASSGRAGASYEQYF. CDR3 nucleotides: TGTGCCAGCAGCGGACGAGCGGGAGCCTCCTACGAGCAGTACTTC.

This clonotype was observed at least ten times. V is TRBV7-2 and J is TRBJ2-1; 10 nucleotides align to TRBD2. Germline assignment: CDR1 SGHTA and CDR2 FQGNSA. The CDR3 has 15 residues. V trimming: 1 base; J trimming: 7 bases; junction bases outside the gene matches: 4. The CDR3 here is CASSLEAGGPNEQFF. The DNA for the CDR3 is TGTGCCAGCAGCTTAGAAGCGGGGGGGCCTAATGAGCAGTTCTTC. The variable domain in full, completed from reference TRBV7-2 and TRBJ2-1, reads GAGVSQSPSNKVTEKGKDVELRCDPISGHTALYWYRQSLGQGLEFLIYFQGNSAPDKSGLPSDRFSAERTGGSVSTLTIQRTQQEDSAVYLCASSLEAGGPNEQFFGPGTRLTVL.

This clonotype was seen a single time. One base away lies a much larger clone, so this may be a sequencing read error. The chain couples TRBV24-1 to TRBJ2-7, with 8 positions matching TRBD2. The junction had 14 bases not matched to a gene; V was cut back by 7 bases and J by 7 bases. From germline, CDR1 is KGHDR and CDR2 SFDVKD. The length of the CDR3 is 15 residues. This chain's CDR3 is CATRQRRGGYDEQYF. CDR3 sequence (DNA): TGTGCCACCAGGCAAAGACGGGGGGGCTACGATGAGCAGTACTTC.

In its sample, this clonotype was seen a few times. The chain has TRBV6-2 or TRBV6-3 and TRBJ1-5, with 7 bases fitting TRBD1. J lost 1 base, V lost 4 bases, and 4 bases had no gene match. CDR1 is MNHEY, CDR2 SVGEGT, per germline. This CDR3 contains 15 residues. CDR3 nucleotide sequence: TGTGCCAGCAGTTGGGGGACAGTAAGCAATCAGCCCCAGCATTTT. This codes for CASSWGTVSNQPQHF.

At least ten counts were recorded for this clonotype. The V call is TRBV12-3 or TRBV12-4, the J call TRBJ1-6; D may be TRBD1 (6 bases). Trimming left V 3 bases short and J 7 bases short, with 10 bases between. The CDR3 loop spans 14 amino acids. The CDR3 DNA reads TGTGCCAGCAGTTTGGACAGCTTAAATTCACCCCTCCACTTT. Amino acid sequence: CASSLDSLNSPLHF.

The chain joins TRBV6-2 or TRBV6-3 to TRBJ1-2; TRBD1 is a possible D gene (5 bases). CDR3 length equals 14 residues. Germline assignment: CDR1 MNHEY and CDR2 SVGEGT. V was pared by 0 bases and J by 7 bases, with 12 bases between. CDR3 in amino acids: CASSYSGQGRGYTF. CDR3 nucleotide sequence: TGTGCCAGCAGTTACTCTGGCCAGGGCCGTGGCTACACCTTC.

This clonotype was detected many times. The rearrangement uses TRBV5-1 and TRBJ2-5; a weak D match, TRBD2 (5 bases). Germline CDR1 and CDR2: SGHRS and YFSETQ. Deletions cut 2 bases from V and 4 bases from J, with 15 bases between. This CDR3 contains 15 residues. The CDR3 coding sequence is TGCGCCAGCAGCTTTGAGGGAAGGATGGGAGAGACCCAGTACTTC. The encoded protein is CASSFEGRMGETQYF.

This clonotype was seen repeatedly, ten times or more. This rearrangement joins TRBV5-5 to TRBJ1-6; 7 bases are a match to TRBD1. This CDR3 region has 17 residues. With V trimmed by 2 bases and J by 8 bases, 13 bases remained unmatched. Germline values: CDR1 SGHKS, CDR2 YYEKEE (reference sequence). This chain's CDR3 is CASSFIPTGTSYSPLHF. In DNA form, the CDR3 reads TGTGCCAGCAGCTTCATACCGACAGGGACCTCTTATTCACCCCTCCACTTT.

This clonotype has a count of ten or more. The chain joins TRBV5-6 to TRBJ2-3, with 8 nucleotides matching TRBD2. V shed 0 bases, J shed 6 bases, and the junction held 6 bases outside the gene matches. The CDR3 sequence is 15 residues long. In germline, CDR1 is SGHDT, CDR2 YYEEEE. The CDR3, as DNA: TGTGCCAGCAGCTTGGAGGGACTAGATCTCGATACGCAGTATTTT. Translated: CASSLEGLDLDTQYF.

At least ten counts were recorded for this clonotype. J is TRBJ2-1 and V is TRBV6-2 or TRBV6-3; TRBD2 is a possible D gene (6 bases). Germline CDR1 and CDR2: MNHEY and SVGEGT. The CDR3 extends over 12 amino acids. The CDR3 protein is CWAWGVHNEQFF. CDR3 in DNA: TGTTGGGCTTGGGGGGTACACAATGAGCAGTTCTTC.

This clonotype was observed a handful of times. Since a much larger clone is just one base distant, this may be a read error. The chain couples TRBV28 to TRBJ2-5, with 8 bases aligning to TRBD1. This CDR3 contains 13 residues. The germline V gene has CDR1 MDHEN and CDR2 SYDVKM. The CDR3 protein is CVSSSAGQDKQYF. CDR3 in DNA: TGTGTCAGCAGTTCCGCGGGACAGGATAAGCAGTACTTC.

The J gene is TRBJ2-7, the V gene TRBV20-1; possibly TRBD1 or TRBD2 for D (6 bases each). The CDR3 spans 14 residues. Germline values: CDR1 DFQATT, CDR2 SNEGSKA (reference sequence). The V end was cut by 6 bases, the J end by 7 bases, with 22 bases between. CDR3 nucleotide sequence: TGCAGTGCAGCTTTTGGCTCGGGGGCCCGTGAGCAGTACTTC. It translates to CSAAFGSGAREQYF.

This clonotype was detected many times. The J gene is TRBJ2-3, the V gene TRBV7-9; D may be TRBD1 (5 bases). Germline CDR1 is SEHNR and CDR2 is FQNEAQ (reference sequence). CDR3 length equals 15 residues. V shed 5 bases and J shed 0 bases, with 12 bases lying between them. This CDR3 is CASSQDTKSTDTQYF. CDR3 DNA: TGTGCCAGCAGCCAGGACACCAAGAGCACAGATACGCAGTATTTT. Variable domain in full (rest from reference TRBV7-9 and TRBJ2-3): DTGVSQNPRHKITKRGQNVTFRCDPISEHNRLYWYRQTLGQGPEFLTYFQNEAQLEKSRLLSDRFSAERPKGSFSTLEIQRTEQGDSAMYLCASSQDTKSTDTQYFGPGTRLTVL.

This clonotype appeared many times. V usage is TRBV4-3 and J usage is TRBJ2-6; unclear D gene. Germline V gene data show CDR1 as LGHNA and CDR2 as YSLEER. The CDR3 totals 16 residues. Trimming cost V 2 bases and J 0 bases, with 8 bases left between them. The CDR3 DNA follows: TGCGCCAGCAGCCAACCGGGCGCCTCTGGGGCCAACGTCCTGACTTTC. Protein sequence: CASSQPGASGANVLTF.

This chain connects TRBV7-2 to TRBJ1-2; no clear D. The CDR3 loop spans 13 amino acids. Trimming took off 2 bases at V and 8 bases at J, with 12 bases between the two ends. Germline V gene lookup returns CDR1 SGHTA and CDR2 FQGNSA. In DNA, the CDR3 is TGTGCCAGCAGCTTAATCCGGTATAGGGGCTACACCTTC. The encoded protein is CASSLIRYRGYTF.

At least ten counts were recorded for this clonotype. The chain links TRBV12-3 or TRBV12-4 to TRBJ2-7; maybe TRBD2 (7 bases). This CDR3 has 15 residues. Between the trimmed V and J ends, which lost 6 bases and 7 bases, there was a span of 22 bases. CDR3 bases: TGTGCCAGCAGAAGAGGGGGGGGACTACTGTGGGAGCAGTACTTC. This encodes CASRRGGGLLWEQYF.